The entry below gives a single TCR beta chain sequence along with its context. Seattle participants joined during active infection and were tracked over time. The sample belongs to a study of blood T cell repertoires in COVID-19. Study-wide background: Material from acute and convalescent COVID-19 was sourced from the United States, Italy and Spain. PBMCs, B-cell-depleted T cells, or T cells were the source of the cDNA or gDNA that made up the material.

The authors' processing: Amplification with reference gene primers provided the estimates of nucleated cell counts. Sequencing was performed with immunoSEQ multiplex PCR; in TCRdb, only in-frame clones are kept and a portion is missing. The D gene and trimming were derived from the DNA, and the V and J assignments and clone size from that table. The sample shows roughly 440,000 clones, roughly 88% of them seen only once. The sequenced sample was peripheral blood. The clonotype was recovered from a woman in her forties or fifties with COVID-19, enrolled during active disease.

CDR3 coding DNA: TGTGCCAGCAGCCCCGGGGGGGCGAGGGGCTACACCTTC. Its translation: CASSPGGARGYTF. This chain uses TRBV5-6 with TRBJ1-2; D perhaps matches TRBD1 (6 bases). The CDR3 spans 13 residues. Germline V gives CDR1 SGHDT, CDR2 YYEEEE. V shed 4 bases and J shed 8 bases, with 15 bases lying between them.